This TCR beta chain was profiled in a study of T cell repertoires in cytomegalovirus infection. This clonotype was seen at least ten times. MiXCR, run by TCRdb on the reads, gives a single entry per CDR3 protein. The sample shows some 220,000 distinct CDR3 sequences, under 8.5% of them seen only once. CDR3 size: 12 residues. The germline V and J ends were trimmed by 3 bases and 9 bases, with 14 bases remaining between them. In germline, CDR1 is DFQATT, CDR2 SNEGSKA (reference sequence). The chain joins TRBV20-1 to TRBJ1-2, with D possibly matching TRBD1 (6 bases). This sequence originates from a human donor in good health (CMV status not recorded). Some clones in this sample may be carry-over from other donors' samples. The sequencing input was PBMCs. The chain's CDR3 is CSASWGADRYTF. The CDR3 DNA reads as TGCAGTGCTAGTTGGGGGGCCGATCGCTACACCTTC.